The 11 T cell receptor beta chains listed next were all sequenced from one sample in a study of blood T cell repertoires in COVID-19. The assay was immunoSEQ multiplex PCR, and TCRdb's table has in-frame clones only and misses some. This sample carries just under 90,000 clones, roughly 90% of them seen once, and the ten largest clones take 1.5% to 2%. The sequencing sample was made of peripheral blood. Receptors were obtained from a man aged 60 to 75 with acute or convalescent COVID-19.

The rearrangement links TRBV6-5 to TRBJ2-7; TRBD1 is a possible D gene (5 bases). Trimming removed 10 bases at V and 2 bases at J, with 18 bases between. CDR1 and CDR2 (germline): MNHEY, SVGAGI. This CDR3 has 14 amino acids. The CDR3 loop reads CATPTDTGTYEQYF. CDR3 sequence (DNA): TGTGCCACCCCAACAGACACAGGCACCTACGAGCAGTACTTC.

This rearrangement joins TRBV6-1 to TRBJ2-1, with D possibly TRBD2 on 5 matching bases. The CDR3 totals 17 residues. The V end was cut by 3 bases, the J end by 3 bases, with 18 bases between. Looked up from germline, CDR1 is MNHNS and CDR2 is SASEGT. CDR3 bases: TGTGCCAGCAGTGACGGCCTCGAGGGCAATCTCTACAATGAGCAGTTCTTC. Residues: CASSDGLEGNLYNEQFF.

V and J are TRBV18 and TRBJ1-1; D is unclear. Trimming shortened V by 4 bases and J by 2 bases, and 8 bases separated the two germline ends. This CDR3 has 13 amino acids. The germline gives CDR1 KGHSH, CDR2 LQKENI. This chain's CDR3 is CASSLRQNTEAFF. The CDR3 nucleotides read TGTGCCAGCTCACTCAGACAAAACACTGAAGCTTTCTTT.

This clone has just one count. The chain has TRBV11-2 and TRBJ2-4, with a weak D call TRBD1 (5 bases). V shed 2 bases and J shed 15 bases, with 14 bases lying between them. Germline loops: CDR1 SGHAT, CDR2 FQNNGV. This CDR3 region has 12 residues. CDR3 in amino acids: CASSLNGATRYF. The CDR3 coding sequence is TGTGCCAGCAGCTTAAATGGGGCAACTCGGTACTTC.

This chain uses TRBV24-1 with TRBJ2-7; 9 nucleotides agree with TRBD1. Germline V gives CDR1 KGHDR, CDR2 SFDVKD. The ends lost 3 bases at V and 4 bases at J; junction bases unmatched: 9. The CDR3 covers 16 residues. DNA for the CDR3: TGTGCCACCAGTGATACGGACAGGGGTCAGTTTTACGAGCAGTACTTC. Translation gives CATSDTDRGQFYEQYF.

V and J are TRBV28 and TRBJ1-5, with D hard to call. The ends were cut back, 7 bases at V and 8 bases at J, with 9 bases in the middle. Germline V lookup: CDR1 MDHEN, CDR2 SYDVKM. The CDR3 sequence is 11 residues long. DNA of the CDR3: TGTGCCAGCAATTCAGAGGAGCCCCAGCATTTT. This gives the protein CASNSEEPQHF.

The rearrangement joins TRBV11-3 to TRBJ1-1; 7 bases align to TRBD1. This CDR3 region has 12 residues. CDR1 and CDR2 (germline): SGHNT, YENEEA. V dropped 3 bases and J dropped 8; count of bases not matched to a gene: 3. The CDR3 sequence is CASSFGTVEAFF. In DNA, the CDR3 is TGTGCCAGCAGCTTCGGGACAGTCGAAGCTTTCTTT.

The genes are TRBV7-2 and TRBJ2-1, with D possibly matching TRBD1 (6 bases). The CDR3 consists of 15 residues. Deletions cut 5 bases from V and 8 bases from J, with 19 bases between. CDR1 and CDR2 (germline): SGHTA, FQGNSA. The CDR3 region has the DNA TGTGCCAGCAGCCCAGGGGACCGACCAGGTTATGAGCAGTTCTTC. Amino acids: CASSPGDRPGYEQFF.

The rearrangement links TRBV14 to TRBJ2-2, with 9 bases that match TRBD2. Germline lookup yields CDR1 SGHDN and CDR2 FVKESK. V lost 3 bases, J lost 5 bases, and 7 bases stayed unmatched. The CDR3 is made up of 16 amino acids. This chain's CDR3 is CASSHLAGDGTGELFF. The CDR3 DNA reads TGTGCCAGCAGCCATTTAGCGGGAGATGGTACCGGGGAGCTGTTTTTT.

The chain recombines TRBV19 with TRBJ1-2; 7 nucleotides match TRBD1. Germline V gene data show CDR1 as LNHDA and CDR2 as SQIVND (reference sequence). This CDR3 has 11 amino acids. Unmatched junction bases numbered 3, after V lost 8 bases and J lost 6 bases. The CDR3 coding sequence is TGTGCCAGTTCAGGGGGGAATGGCTACACCTTC. Its translation is CASSGGNGYTF.

CDR3 sequence: CASSARGAHGYTF. CDR3 sequence (DNA): TGTGCCAGCAGTGCCAGGGGGGCCCATGGCTACACCTTC. The chain carries TRBV6-6 and TRBJ1-2; 7 bases line up with TRBD1. With V trimmed by 5 bases and J by 6 bases, 6 bases remained unmatched. Germline CDR1 MNHNY, CDR2 SVGAGI (reference sequence). The CDR3 is 13 amino acids.